The 10 T cell receptor beta chains below all came from one sample that was sequenced in a study of blood T cell repertoires in COVID-19. Profiling relied on immunoSEQ multiplex PCR, and the TCRdb table lists in-frame clones only, not all of them. The sample carries roughly 150,000 clones, less than 90% recorded once. Sequences were obtained from peripheral blood. These receptors came from a woman in her 70s with acute or convalescent COVID-19.

In DNA form, the CDR3 reads TGTGCCACCACAGAGATCAGGGCGCGGGGCTACACCTTC. Amino acids: CATTEIRARGYTF. The V call is TRBV28, the J call TRBJ1-2; perhaps TRBD1 as D (5 bases). The ends were cut back, 10 bases at V and 8 bases at J, with 20 bases in the middle. This CDR3 is 13 amino acids long. Per the germline V gene, CDR1 is MDHEN and CDR2 is SYDVKM.

The chain is built from TRBV19 and TRBJ2-3; 7 nucleotides align to TRBD1. Germline assignment: CDR1 LNHDA and CDR2 SQIVND (reference sequence). V was clipped by 5 bases and J by 4 bases; unmatched bases: 6. The CDR3 is made up of 14 amino acids. The DNA of the CDR3 is TGTGCCAGTAGTCCGGGACAGCGCTCAGATACGCAGTATTTT. This sequence encodes CASSPGQRSDTQYF.

V and J are TRBV28 and TRBJ2-3; D is undetermined. With 7 bases removed from V and 0 bases from J, the gap between germline ends came to 11 bases. The CDR3 loop spans 14 amino acids. Germline values: CDR1 MDHEN, CDR2 SYDVKM. In DNA, the CDR3 is TGTGCCAGCAATCCCCTACCCAGCACAGATACGCAGTATTTT. This codes for CASNPLPSTDTQYF.

The chain has TRBV7-9 and TRBJ1-1, with 7 bases aligning to TRBD1. CDR1 and CDR2 (germline): SEHNR, FQNEAQ (reference sequence). The V segment lost 5 bases and the J segment 1 base; nucleotides outside the gene matches: 7. CDR3 size: 15 residues. CDR3 sequence: CASSTRQGANTEAFF. Here the CDR3 DNA reads TGTGCCAGCAGCACCCGACAGGGAGCGAACACTGAAGCTTTCTTT.

This sequence joins TRBV29-1 and TRBJ2-5; D is uncertain. This CDR3 comprises 12 residues. The V and J ends lost 0 bases and 5 bases respectively, with 7 bases between them. From germline, CDR1 is SQVTM and CDR2 ANQGSEA. The CDR3 DNA is TGCAGCGTTGAAGAGCAGTGGGAGACCCAGTACTTC. Translated, it gives CSVEEQWETQYF.

This clone appeared a single time. The chain has TRBV5-1 and TRBJ1-4; 9 bases are a match to TRBD1. The CDR3 has 15 residues. The ends lost 4 bases at V and 8 bases at J; junction bases unmatched: 9. CDR1 is SGHRS and CDR2 is YFSETQ in the germline V gene. The CDR3 sequence is CASSVGTGWREKLFF. As DNA, the CDR3 is TGCGCCAGCAGCGTCGGGACAGGGTGGAGGGAAAAACTGTTTTTT.

V is TRBV28 and J is TRBJ1-3, with a weak D call TRBD1 (6 bases). The CDR3 totals 15 residues. CDR1 is MDHEN and CDR2 is SYDVKM in the germline V gene. Between the trimmed V and J ends, which lost 6 bases and 0 bases, there was a span of 12 bases. CDR3 nucleotide sequence: TGTGCCAGCAGGCCGGGACACGTCTCTGGAAACACCATATATTTT. It yields the protein CASRPGHVSGNTIYF. Looking up the rest from reference TRBV28 and TRBJ1-3 gives the full variable domain: DVKVTQSSRYLVKRTGEKVFLECVQDMDHENMFWYRQDPGLGLRLIYFSYDVKMKEKGDIPEGYSVSREKKERFSLILESASTNQTSMYLCASRPGHVSGNTIYFGEGSWLTVV.

The V call is TRBV7-9, the J call TRBJ1-1, with D possibly being TRBD1 (6 bases). Germline CDR1 is SEHNR and CDR2 is FQNEAQ (reference sequence). This CDR3 comprises 12 residues. V was pared by 8 bases and J by 6 bases, with 13 bases between. The CDR3 reads CASGTGGAEAFF. The CDR3, as DNA: TGTGCCAGCGGAACGGGGGGCGCTGAAGCTTTCTTT.

The CDR3 nucleotides read TGTGCCAGCAGCGTAGGGACAGGTGTGTACAATGAGCAGTTCTTC. Its protein is CASSVGTGVYNEQFF. J is TRBJ2-1 and V is TRBV9; 7 nucleotides agree with TRBD1. V was clipped by 0 bases and J by 4 bases; unmatched bases: 4. Germline V CDR1 and CDR2: SGDLS, YYNGEE. The CDR3 contains 15 residues.

Only one count was recorded for this clone. This chain links TRBV5-4 with TRBJ2-7, with a possible D match to TRBD2 (5 bases). V lost 2 bases to trimming and J lost 3 bases, with 9 bases between them. The CDR3 runs 13 residues. Germline V gene lookup returns CDR1 SGHNT and CDR2 YYREEE (reference sequence). DNA for the CDR3: TGTGCCAGCAGCTTTGTGGGGAGCTACGAGCAGTACGTC. Translating gives CASSFVGSYEQYV.